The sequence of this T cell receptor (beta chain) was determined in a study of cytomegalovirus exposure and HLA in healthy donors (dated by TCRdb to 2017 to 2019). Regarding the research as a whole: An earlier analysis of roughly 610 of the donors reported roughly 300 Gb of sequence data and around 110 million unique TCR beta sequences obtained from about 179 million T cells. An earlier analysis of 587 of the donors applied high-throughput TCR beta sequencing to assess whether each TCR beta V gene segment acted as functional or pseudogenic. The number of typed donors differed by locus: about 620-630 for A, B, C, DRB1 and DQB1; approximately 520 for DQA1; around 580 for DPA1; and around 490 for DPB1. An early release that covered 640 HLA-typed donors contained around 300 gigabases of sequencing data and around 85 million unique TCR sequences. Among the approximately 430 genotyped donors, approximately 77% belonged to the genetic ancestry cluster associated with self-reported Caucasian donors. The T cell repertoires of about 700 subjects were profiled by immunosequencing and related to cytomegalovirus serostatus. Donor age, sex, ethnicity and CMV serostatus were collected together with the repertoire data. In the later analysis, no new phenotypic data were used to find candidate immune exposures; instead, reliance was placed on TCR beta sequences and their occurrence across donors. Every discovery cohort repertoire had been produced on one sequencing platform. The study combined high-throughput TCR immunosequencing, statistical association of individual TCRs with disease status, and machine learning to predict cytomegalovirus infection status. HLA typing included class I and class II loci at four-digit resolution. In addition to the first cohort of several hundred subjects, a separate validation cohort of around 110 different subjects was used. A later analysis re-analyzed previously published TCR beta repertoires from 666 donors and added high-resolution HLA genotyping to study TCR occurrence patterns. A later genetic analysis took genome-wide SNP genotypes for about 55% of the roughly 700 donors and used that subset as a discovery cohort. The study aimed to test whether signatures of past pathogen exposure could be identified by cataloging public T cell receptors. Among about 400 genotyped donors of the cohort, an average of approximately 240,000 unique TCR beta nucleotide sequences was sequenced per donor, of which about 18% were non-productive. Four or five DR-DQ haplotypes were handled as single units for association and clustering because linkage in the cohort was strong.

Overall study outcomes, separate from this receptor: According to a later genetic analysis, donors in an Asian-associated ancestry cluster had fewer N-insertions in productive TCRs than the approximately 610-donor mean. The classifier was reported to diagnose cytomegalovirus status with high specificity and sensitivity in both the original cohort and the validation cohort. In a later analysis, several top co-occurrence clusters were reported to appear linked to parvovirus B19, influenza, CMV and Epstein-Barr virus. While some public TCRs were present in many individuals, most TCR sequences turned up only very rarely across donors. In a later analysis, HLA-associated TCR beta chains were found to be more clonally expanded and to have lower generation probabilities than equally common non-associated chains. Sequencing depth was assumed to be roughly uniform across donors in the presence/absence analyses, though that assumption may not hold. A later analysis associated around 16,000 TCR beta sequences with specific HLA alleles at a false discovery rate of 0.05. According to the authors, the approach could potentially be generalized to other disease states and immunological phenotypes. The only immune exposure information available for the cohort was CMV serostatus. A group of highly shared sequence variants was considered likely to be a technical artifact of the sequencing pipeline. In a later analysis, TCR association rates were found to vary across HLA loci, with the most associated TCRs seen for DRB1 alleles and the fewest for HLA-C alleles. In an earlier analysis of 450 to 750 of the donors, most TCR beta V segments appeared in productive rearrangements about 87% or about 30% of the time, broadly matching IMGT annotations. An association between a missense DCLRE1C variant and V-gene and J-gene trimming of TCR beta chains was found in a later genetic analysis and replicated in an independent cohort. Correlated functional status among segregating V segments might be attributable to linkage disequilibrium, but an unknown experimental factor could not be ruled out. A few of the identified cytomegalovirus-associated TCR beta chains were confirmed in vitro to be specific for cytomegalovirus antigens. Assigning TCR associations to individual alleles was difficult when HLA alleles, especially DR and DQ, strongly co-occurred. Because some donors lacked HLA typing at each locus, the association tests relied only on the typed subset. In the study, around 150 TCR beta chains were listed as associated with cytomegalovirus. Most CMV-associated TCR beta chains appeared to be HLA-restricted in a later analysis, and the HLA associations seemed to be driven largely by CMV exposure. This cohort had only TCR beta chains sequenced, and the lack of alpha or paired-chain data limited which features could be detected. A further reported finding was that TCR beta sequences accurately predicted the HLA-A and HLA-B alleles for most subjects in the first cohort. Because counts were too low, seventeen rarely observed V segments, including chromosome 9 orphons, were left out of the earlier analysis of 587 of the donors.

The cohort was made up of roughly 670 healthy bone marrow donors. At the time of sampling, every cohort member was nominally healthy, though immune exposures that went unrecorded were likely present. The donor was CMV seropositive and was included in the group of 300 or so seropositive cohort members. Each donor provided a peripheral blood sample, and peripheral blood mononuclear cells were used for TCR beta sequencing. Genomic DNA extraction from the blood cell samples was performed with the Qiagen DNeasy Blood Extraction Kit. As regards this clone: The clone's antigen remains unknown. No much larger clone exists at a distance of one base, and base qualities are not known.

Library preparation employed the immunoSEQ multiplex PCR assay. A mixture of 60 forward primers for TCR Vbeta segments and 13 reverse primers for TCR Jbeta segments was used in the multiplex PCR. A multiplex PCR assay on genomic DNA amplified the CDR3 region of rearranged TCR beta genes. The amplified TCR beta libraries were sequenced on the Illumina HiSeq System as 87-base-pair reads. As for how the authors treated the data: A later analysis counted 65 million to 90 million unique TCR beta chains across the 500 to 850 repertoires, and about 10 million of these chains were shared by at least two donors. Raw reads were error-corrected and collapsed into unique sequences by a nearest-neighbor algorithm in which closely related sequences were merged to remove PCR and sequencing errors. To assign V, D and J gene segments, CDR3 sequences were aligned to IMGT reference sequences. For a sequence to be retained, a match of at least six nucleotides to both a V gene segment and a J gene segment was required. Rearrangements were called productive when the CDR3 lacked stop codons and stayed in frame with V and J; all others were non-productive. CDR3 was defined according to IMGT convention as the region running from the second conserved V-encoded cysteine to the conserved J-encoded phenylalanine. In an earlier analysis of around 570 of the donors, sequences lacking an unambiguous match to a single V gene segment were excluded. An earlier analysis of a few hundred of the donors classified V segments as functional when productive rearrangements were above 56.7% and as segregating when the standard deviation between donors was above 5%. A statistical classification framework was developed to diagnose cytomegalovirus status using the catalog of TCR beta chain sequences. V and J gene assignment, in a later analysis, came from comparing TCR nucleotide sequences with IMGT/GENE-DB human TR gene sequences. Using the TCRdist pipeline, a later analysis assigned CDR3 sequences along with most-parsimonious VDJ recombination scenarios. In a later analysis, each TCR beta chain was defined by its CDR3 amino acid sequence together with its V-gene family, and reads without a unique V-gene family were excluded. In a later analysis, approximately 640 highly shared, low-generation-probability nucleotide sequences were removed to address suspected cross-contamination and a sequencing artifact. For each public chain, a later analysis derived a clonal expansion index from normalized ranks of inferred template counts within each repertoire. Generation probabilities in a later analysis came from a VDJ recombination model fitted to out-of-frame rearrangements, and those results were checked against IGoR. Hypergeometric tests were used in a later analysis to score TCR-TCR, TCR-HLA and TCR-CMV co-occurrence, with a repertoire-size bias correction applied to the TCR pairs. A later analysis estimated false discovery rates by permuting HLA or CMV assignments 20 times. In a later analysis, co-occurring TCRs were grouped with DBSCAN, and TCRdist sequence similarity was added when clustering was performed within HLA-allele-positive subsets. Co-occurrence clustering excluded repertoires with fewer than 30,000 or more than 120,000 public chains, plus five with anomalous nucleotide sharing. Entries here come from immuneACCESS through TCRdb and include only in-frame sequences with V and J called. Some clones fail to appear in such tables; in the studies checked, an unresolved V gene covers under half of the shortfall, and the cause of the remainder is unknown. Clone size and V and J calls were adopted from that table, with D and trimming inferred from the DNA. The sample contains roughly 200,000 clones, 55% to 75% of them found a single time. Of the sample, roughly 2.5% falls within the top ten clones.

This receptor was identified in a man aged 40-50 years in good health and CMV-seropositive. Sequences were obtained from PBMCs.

The DNA sequence is as follows: TGTGCCAGCAGTCCCCAGGAGGGCAGCTCCTACGAGCAGTACTTC. It is translated as CASSPQEGSSYEQYF. The chain joins TRBV6-1 to TRBJ2-7, and TRBD2 may be the D gene, going by 6 matching bases. There are 15 amino acids in the CDR3, from cysteine to phenylalanine inclusive. Only CDR3 DNA remains: 45 bases, in frame from the first base. V is pared back by 5 bases and J by 0 bases, with 14 bases lying between the germline termini. Per the germline V gene, MNHNS is the CDR1 and SASEGT is the CDR2.